One sample yielded the 20 T cell receptor beta chains listed below, sequenced in a study of blood T cell repertoires in COVID-19. Data came from immunoSEQ multiplex PCR; TCRdb stores just in-frame clones and leaves some out. The sample shows 400,000 or so clones, roughly 88% of them seen only once. Source material: PBMCs or T cells enriched from blood (not recorded which). Source of these receptors: a man younger than 35 who had recovered from COVID-19.

The chain employs TRBV5-1 and TRBJ1-1; tentative D call: TRBD1 (5 bases). Per germline, CDR1 SGHRS and CDR2 YFSETQ. Trimming took off 0 bases at V and 6 bases at J, with 15 bases between the two ends. This CDR3 has 15 amino acids. DNA of the CDR3: TGCGCCAGCAGCTTGGGTCCCAGGGATTTCCCTGAAGCTTTCTTT. Translation gives CASSLGPRDFPEAFF.

J is TRBJ1-4 and V is TRBV5-1; the match to TRBD1 covers 8 bases. CDR3 length equals 15 residues. The J segment lost 5 bases and the V segment lost 0 bases, leaving 3 bases of the junction unmatched. Germline loops: CDR1 SGHRS, CDR2 YFSETQ. CDR3 in amino acids: CASSLEGTGNEKLFF. The CDR3 DNA sequence: TGCGCCAGCAGCTTGGAAGGGACAGGCAATGAAAAACTGTTTTTT.

The chain has TRBV5-4 and TRBJ2-1; TRBD1 might be the D (7 bases). Trimming removed 3 bases from V and 7 bases from J, with 17 bases in between. In germline, CDR1 is SGHNT, CDR2 YYREEE (reference sequence). This CDR3 is 15 amino acids long. In DNA, the CDR3 is TGTGCCAGCAGCTCGACAGGGCTAGGGGGGAATGAGCAGTTCTTC. The encoded protein is CASSSTGLGGNEQFF.

This chain uses TRBV19 with TRBJ1-5; D remains unclear. The germline V gene encodes CDR1 LNHDA and CDR2 SQIVND (reference sequence). This CDR3 comprises 15 residues. The V end was cut by 8 bases, the J end by 4 bases, with 18 bases between. CDR3 region: CASGGEQATNQPQHF. DNA for the CDR3: TGTGCCAGTGGTGGGGAGCAGGCTACAAATCAGCCCCAGCATTTT. Full variable domain (outside the CDR3, taken from reference TRBV19 and TRBJ1-5): DGGITQSPKYLFRKEGQNVTLSCEQNLNHDAMYWYRQDPGQGLRLIYYSQIVNDFQKGDIAEGYSVSREKKESFPLTVTSAQKNPTAFYLCASGGEQATNQPQHFGDGTRLSIL.

The chain joins TRBV23-1 to TRBJ1-1, with TRBD1 identical over 9 bases. TRBV23-1 is labeled an ORF, and its function is uncertain. J was trimmed by 4 bases and V by 1 base; bases with no gene match: 7. The CDR3 is 16 residues long. This chain's CDR3 is CASSQLQGARITEAFF. CDR3 DNA sequence: TGCGCCAGCAGTCAATTACAGGGGGCGCGTATCACTGAAGCTTTCTTT.

The gene calls are TRBV14 and TRBJ2-7, with TRBD1 identical over 11 bases. CDR1 and CDR2 from the germline V gene are SGHDN and FVKESK. There are 15 residues in the CDR3. J was trimmed by 3 bases and V by 3 bases; bases with no gene match: 4. The CDR3 is CASSHGQGAFYEQYF. DNA of the CDR3: TGTGCCAGCAGCCACGGACAGGGGGCCTTCTACGAGCAGTACTTC.

The V gene is TRBV7-2, the J gene TRBJ1-1; the D is unclear. The CDR3 extends over 13 amino acids. Germline V gene data show CDR1 as SGHTA and CDR2 as FQGNSA. V lost 5 bases to trimming and J lost 4 bases, with 11 bases between them. The CDR3: CASSTRPGTEAFF. Here the CDR3 DNA reads TGTGCCAGCAGCACCCGTCCGGGCACTGAAGCTTTCTTT. Full variable domain (outside the CDR3, taken from reference TRBV7-2 and TRBJ1-1): GAGVSQSPSNKVTEKGKDVELRCDPISGHTALYWYRQSLGQGLEFLIYFQGNSAPDKSGLPSDRFSAERTGGSVSTLTIQRTQQEDSAVYLCASSTRPGTEAFFGQGTRLTVV.

The CDR3 is CASSHGTAIRNSPLHF. As DNA, the CDR3 is TGTGCCAGCAGCCATGGGACAGCCATACGGAATTCACCCCTCCACTTT. The rearrangement links TRBV3-1 (or the pseudogene TRBV3-2) to TRBJ1-6, with 7 bases matching TRBD1. The CDR3 spans 16 residues. Trimming cost V 3 bases and J 7 bases; bases outside gene matches: 9. The V gene's germline CDR1 is LGHDT and CDR2 YNNKEL (reference sequence).

Concerning this clone: The sample holds other DNA sequences that translate to the same CDR3. The V call is TRBV6-5, the J call TRBJ2-2; TRBD2 matches 13 bases. CDR3 length: 15 amino acids. The trim removed 6 bases at V and 8 bases at J, leaving 6 bases unmatched. Germline V gives CDR1 MNHEY, CDR2 SVGAGI. The CDR3 nucleotides are TGTGCCAGCAGCAGGGGGACTAGCGGGGCAGGGGAGCTGTTTTTT. Protein product: CASSRGTSGAGELFF.

The rearrangement uses TRBV28 and TRBJ1-5, with 12 bases identical to TRBD1. CDR3 length equals 17 residues. Germline V CDR1 and CDR2: MDHEN, SYDVKM. After removal of 5 bases from V and 3 bases from J, the junction contained 8 bases not matched to a gene. CDR3 region: CASSHTGTGGLNQPQHF. The CDR3 DNA follows: TGTGCCAGCAGTCATACCGGGACAGGGGGCCTCAATCAGCCCCAGCATTTT. Variable domain in full (rest from reference TRBV28 and TRBJ1-5): DVKVTQSSRYLVKRTGEKVFLECVQDMDHENMFWYRQDPGLGLRLIYFSYDVKMKEKGDIPEGYSVSREKKERFSLILESASTNQTSMYLCASSHTGTGGLNQPQHFGDGTRLSIL.

V is TRBV3-1 (or the pseudogene TRBV3-2) and J is TRBJ2-7; D may be TRBD1 (5 bases). Looked up from germline, CDR1 is LGHDT and CDR2 is YNNKEL (reference sequence). The CDR3 runs to 16 residues. V lost 3 bases and J 3 bases, leaving 18 bases between the germline ends. The CDR3: CASSHAVIGARYEQYF. CDR3 in DNA: TGTGCCAGCAGCCACGCGGTGATTGGGGCCCGCTACGAGCAGTACTTC.

This clone came up once. The chain recombines TRBV6-5 with TRBJ2-3; D is ambiguous. Trimming stripped 7 bases from V and 7 bases from J, with 12 bases between. In germline, CDR1 is MNHEY, CDR2 SVGAGI. The CDR3 extends over 12 amino acids. Here the CDR3 DNA reads TGTGCCAGCACTACGACTCGAAATACGCAGTATTTT. Residues: CASTTTRNTQYF.

The chain employs TRBV2 and TRBJ1-2, with unresolved D. V was clipped by 0 bases and J by 7 bases, with 6 bases between them. Germline V gene lookup returns CDR1 SNHLY and CDR2 FYNNEI. CDR3 length: 12 amino acids. This CDR3 is CASSEAGSGYTF. DNA for the CDR3: TGTGCCAGCAGTGAAGCCGGGAGTGGCTACACCTTC. Using reference TRBV2 and TRBJ1-2 for the parts outside the CDR3, the full variable domain is EPEVTQTPSHQVTQMGQEVILRCVPISNHLYFYWYRQILGQKVEFLVSFYNNEISEKSEIFDDQFSVERPDGSNFTLKIRSTKLEDSAMYFCASSEAGSGYTFGSGTRLTVV.

This clone was seen just once. The gene calls are TRBV5-6 and TRBJ2-7; a possible D gene is TRBD2 (6 bases). The germline CDR1 and CDR2 sequences are SGHDT and YYEEEE. V was shortened by 3 bases and J by 6 bases, with 10 bases between the two germline ends. The length of the CDR3 is 12 residues. CDR3 sequence: CASSSMGGEQYF. The CDR3, as DNA: TGTGCCAGCAGCTCAATGGGAGGCGAGCAGTACTTC.

This clone was detected only a few times. The chain couples TRBV9 to TRBJ1-2; the match to TRBD1 covers 7 bases. Unmatched junction bases numbered 11, after V lost 4 bases and J lost 5 bases. Germline lookup yields CDR1 SGDLS and CDR2 YYNGEE. This CDR3 spans 15 amino acids. As DNA, the CDR3 is TGTGCCAGCAGCCCCTACCACAGGGGAACGTATGGCTACACCTTC. Its protein is CASSPYHRGTYGYTF.

As for this clone: Within the sample, other DNA sequences also encode this same CDR3. The chain carries TRBV28 and TRBJ1-6; D possibly corresponds to TRBD1 (5 bases). The CDR3 covers 14 residues. The V and J ends lost 6 bases and 6 bases respectively, with 12 bases between them. Germline lookup yields CDR1 MDHEN and CDR2 SYDVKM. DNA for the CDR3: TGTGCCAGCAGCCCGGGACTGCGTAATTCACCCCTCCACTTT. This encodes CASSPGLRNSPLHF.

The chain links TRBV7-9 to TRBJ1-2; 7 nucleotides agree with TRBD1. Germline CDR1 and CDR2: SEHNR and FQNEAQ (reference sequence). The CDR3 runs to 16 residues. V gave up 3 bases and J gave up 7 bases; unmatched junction bases: 14. CDR3 sequence (DNA): TGTGCCAGCAGCTTTGGTAAAAAAACAGGGGATCCTGGCTACACCTTC. Its translation is CASSFGKKTGDPGYTF. Using reference TRBV7-9 and TRBJ1-2 for the parts outside the CDR3, the full variable domain is DTGVSQNPRHKITKRGQNVTFRCDPISEHNRLYWYRQTLGQGPEFLTYFQNEAQLEKSRLLSDRFSAERPKGSFSTLEIQRTEQGDSAMYLCASSFGKKTGDPGYTFGSGTRLTVV.

This clone was observed once. The chain joins TRBV19 to TRBJ1-6; weak D call: TRBD1 (6 bases). The CDR3 sequence is 16 residues long. The germline V gene encodes CDR1 LNHDA and CDR2 SQIVND (reference sequence). Trimming left V 11 bases short and J 10 bases short, with 27 bases between. The CDR3 DNA reads as TGTGCCTCACAGGGAGGGCAGGGTTCGCTATACTCACCCCTCCACTTT. This gives the protein CASQGGQGSLYSPLHF.

This chain connects TRBV19 to TRBJ1-5; the D is unclear. Deletions cut 7 bases from V and 6 bases from J, with 16 bases between. The CDR3 has 14 residues. From germline, CDR1 is LNHDA and CDR2 SQIVND (reference sequence). The CDR3 loop reads CASTFAGMGQPQHF. The CDR3 DNA follows: TGTGCCAGTACCTTCGCGGGGATGGGTCAGCCCCAGCATTTT.

This clone has only one observation. The chain joins TRBV27 to TRBJ1-2; D might be TRBD1 (6 bases). The ends were cut back, 5 bases at V and 6 bases at J, with 16 bases in the middle. The CDR3 length is 14 residues. The germline CDR1 and CDR2 sequences are MNHEY and SMNVEV (reference sequence). The CDR3 loop is CASSPLTGFNGYTF. The CDR3 region has the DNA TGTGCCAGCAGTCCGCTCACAGGGTTCAATGGCTACACCTTC.